Listed here is a single TCR beta chain. The germline CDR1 and CDR2 sequences are SGHTA and FQGNSA. Trimming took 0 bases from V and 7 from J; bases not matched to a gene: 2. The CDR3 contains 14 residues. The sample comes from a study of CD8+CD57+ T cells in acquired aplastic anemia. Study-level information: Sorted CD4+ plus CD8+ cells gave DNA averaging roughly 3 ug.

The template for TCR beta VDJ and CDR3 sequence profiling was genomic DNA. A single record per CDR3 protein comes from TCRdb applying MiXCR to the reads. The sample has 180,000 or so distinct CDR3 sequences; roughly 50% are singletons. Those patients picked for sequencing had displayed CD8+CD57+ cell expansion on flow cytometry. In all patients, the disease was severe acquired aplastic anemia. The chain carries TRBV7-2 and TRBJ2-1; 8 bases align to TRBD2. This receptor was identified in a human donor with aplastic anemia. Specimen: sorted CD4+, CD8+, or CD8+CD57+ T cells (not recorded which) from PBMCs. The CDR3, as DNA: TGTGCCAGCAGCTTAGCCAGCGGGAGAAATGAGCAGTTCTTC. It encodes CASSLASGRNEQFF. Complete variable domain (other parts from reference TRBV7-2 and TRBJ2-1): GAGVSQSPSNKVTEKGKDVELRCDPISGHTALYWYRQSLGQGLEFLIYFQGNSAPDKSGLPSDRFSAERTGGSVSTLTIQRTQQEDSAVYLCASSLASGRNEQFFGPGTRLTVL.